This T cell receptor beta chain is drawn from a study of T cell repertoires in cytomegalovirus infection (dated by TCRdb to between 2018 and 2021). Describing the broader study: Peptide stimulations targeted recently identified HLA-C-restricted CMV epitopes, whose presentation resists viral immunomodulation, together with well-studied HLA-B-restricted epitopes. Donor HLA type was relevant to the analysis, because carriage of CMV infection together with the matching HLA type was indicated by public TCR beta signatures.

Sequenced on an Illumina HiSeq 1500. TCRdb reprocessed the public reads (quality trimming at Q25 with fastp, clone calling with MiXCR) and kept in-frame beta chains. For every CDR3 protein sequence, its rows merge into one entry that carries the most common genes and DNA. The sample table holds some 800,000 distinct CDR3 sequences, of which over 25% were seen once. Over 10% of the sample rests with the top ten. Overall study results and their limits: In the ex vivo response, HLA-C-restricted CMV-specific TCR beta clonotypes were dominant, and in two of eight donors the single most frequent clonotype came from this HLA-C-restricted group. In both this cohort and an independent approximately 370-donor cohort, the cumulative frequency of public TCR beta family members distinguished carriers of CMV infection plus the relevant HLA type.

Comment on this clonotype: Its recognized antigen is unknown. No base quality values were provided; no much bigger clone lies one nucleotide off.

CDR1 and CDR2, per the germline V gene, are MNHNS and SASEGT. The CDR3 starts with the cysteine, ends with the phenylalanine, and has 17 residues. CDR3 DNA only is kept here, 51 bases in frame from base 1. V and J are trimmed by 1 base and 2 bases, and the gene matches miss 10 bases of the junction. Taken with the paper, the label for treatment or condition translates to: in vitro stimulation with specific CMV peptide epitopes to enrich CMV-specific T cells. The sequencing used cultured CD8+ T cells from PBMCs, collected from culture after CMV antigen stimulation. This clonotype originated in a human donor in good health (CMV status not recorded). Some clones in this sample may be carry-over from other donors' samples. This receptor chain uses TRBV6-1 and TRBJ2-7, with 8 bases aligning to TRBD1. CDR3 protein: CASSEEDSWTGPYEQYF. The DNA sequence is given as TGTGCCAGCAGTGAAGAAGACTCCTGGACAGGGCCCTACGAGCAGTACTTC.